Presented here are 20 T cell receptor beta chains from one specimen sequenced in a study of cytomegalovirus exposure and HLA in healthy donors (dated by TCRdb to 2015 to 2018). Libraries were constructed by the immunoSEQ multiplex PCR assay. The multiplex PCR relied on a mix of 60 forward primers for TCR Vbeta segments and 13 reverse primers for TCR Jbeta segments. TCRdb carries this immuneACCESS record with in-frame sequences only. Its versions omit some clonotypes, under half of them owing to an unresolved V gene in the studies checked, with the rest unexplained. This sample has 120,000 to 150,000 clones in its table, and around 86% of those were observed once. Of the sample, 2.5% to 3% is held by the ten largest clones. Sequencing input: PBMCs. These receptors were obtained from a woman in her thirties in good health and CMV-seronegative.

Written as DNA, the CDR3 is TGTGCCAGCAGCTCCCACCCGGGTAGGGGAAGGGAGGAGCTGTTTTTT. Its translation: CASSSHPGRGREELFF. V and J are TRBV7-2 and TRBJ2-2, with a weak D call TRBD1 (5 bases). Per germline, CDR1 SGHTA and CDR2 FQGNSA. The V end lost 4 bases, the J end lost 10 bases, and 22 bases lay between the germline ends. The CDR3 runs to 16 residues.

The rearrangement uses TRBV7-9 and TRBJ2-7, with 13 bases that match TRBD2. V lost 3 bases to trimming and J lost 9 bases; unmatched junction nucleotides: 14. The CDR3 has 17 amino acids. CDR1 and CDR2 from the germline V gene are SEHNR and FQNEAQ (reference sequence). CDR3 bases: TGTGCCAGCAGCTTTATCGCGATCGGACTAGCGGGAGAGGTGCAGTACTTC. It translates to CASSFIAIGLAGEVQYF.

The CDR3 DNA follows: TGTGCCAGCAGCTCAACTCCACTCCTATATAGCAATCAGCCCCAGCATTTT. Translated: CASSSTPLLYSNQPQHF. The chain carries TRBV2 and TRBJ1-5; D not certain. V lost 6 bases and J 0 bases, leaving 18 bases between the germline ends. Per germline, CDR1 SNHLY and CDR2 FYNNEI. The CDR3 covers 17 residues.

This clone is a singleton in its sample. The V gene is TRBV5-1, the J gene TRBJ1-2; tentative D call: TRBD1 (5 bases). Looked up from germline, CDR1 is SGHRS and CDR2 is YFSETQ. This CDR3 spans 15 amino acids. V was trimmed by 0 bases and J by 4 bases, leaving 13 bases between them. The CDR3 sequence is CASSLEGPRGYGYTF. The CDR3 DNA sequence: TGCGCCAGCAGCTTGGAGGGGCCTAGGGGCTATGGCTACACCTTC.

V is TRBV6-5 and J is TRBJ2-7; D is perhaps TRBD1 (6 bases). Trimming shortened V by 6 bases and J by 6 bases, and 21 bases separated the two germline ends. Germline CDR1 MNHEY, CDR2 SVGAGI. This CDR3 region has 15 residues. This CDR3 reads CASSPDRSRPGEQYF. The CDR3 nucleotides are TGTGCCAGCAGCCCCGACAGGTCCAGACCGGGCGAGCAGTACTTC.

This clone came up once. The chain carries TRBV7-8 and TRBJ1-2; TRBD1 matches 10 bases. Looked up from germline, CDR1 is SGHVS and CDR2 is FQNEAQ. The CDR3 is 19 residues long. J gave up 4 bases and V 4 bases, and 18 bases lay outside the gene matches. The CDR3 spells CASSSKPRDRGGRGYGYTF. DNA of the CDR3: TGTGCCAGCAGCTCGAAACCCCGGGACAGGGGAGGTAGGGGCTATGGCTACACCTTC. Complete variable domain (other parts from reference TRBV7-8 and TRBJ1-2): GAGVSQSPRYKVAKRGQDVALRCDPISGHVSLFWYQQALGQGPEFLTYFQNEAQLDKSGLPSDRFFAERPEGSVSTLKIQRTQQEDSAVYLCASSSKPRDRGGRGYGYTFGSGTRLTVV.

This sequence joins TRBV27 and TRBJ1-2; 7 nucleotides agree with TRBD1. Germline loops: CDR1 MNHEY, CDR2 SMNVEV (reference sequence). The length of the CDR3 is 14 residues. V shed 2 bases and J 4 bases; nucleotides not matched to a gene: 4. The CDR3 DNA follows: TGTGCCAGCAGTTTAGGGGCAGGGGGCTATGGCTACACCTTC. Its protein is CASSLGAGGYGYTF.

This chain uses TRBV7-9 with TRBJ1-1; 9 bases agree with TRBD1. Unmatched junction bases numbered 4, after V lost 3 bases and J lost 5 bases. The CDR3 runs 14 residues. Per the germline V gene, CDR1 is SEHNR and CDR2 is FQNEAQ (reference sequence). Here the CDR3 DNA reads TGTGCCAGCAGCTTCGGGACAGGGAGGACTGAAGCTTTCTTT. It specifies CASSFGTGRTEAFF.

This chain links TRBV6-4 with TRBJ2-3, with D unclear. The CDR3 runs to 14 residues. V lost 2 bases and J lost 1, with 7 bases in between. From germline, CDR1 is MRHNA and CDR2 SNTAGT. As DNA, the CDR3 is TGTGCCAGCAGTGACGCCCAGGGCACAGATACGCAGTATTTT. Protein: CASSDAQGTDTQYF.

The chain uses TRBV19 and TRBJ1-3; TRBD1 agrees at 7 bases. Germline V CDR1 and CDR2: LNHDA, SQIVND (reference sequence). This CDR3 comprises 13 residues. The junction had 1 base not matched to a gene; V was cut back by 3 bases and J by 5 bases. The CDR3: CASSMGQRNTIYF. CDR3 nucleotide sequence: TGTGCCAGTAGTATGGGACAGAGAAACACCATATATTTT.

The chain couples TRBV7-2 to TRBJ1-5; D unresolved. The CDR3 is 14 residues long. The germline gives CDR1 SGHTA, CDR2 FQGNSA. The V end was cut by 5 bases, the J end by 1 base, with 9 bases between. Written as DNA, the CDR3 is TGTGCCAGCAGCCATCCAGTGAGCAATCAGCCCCAGCATTTT. Translating gives CASSHPVSNQPQHF.

The chain has TRBV23-1 and TRBJ1-1; possible D gene TRBD1, 6 bases. TRBV23-1 is flagged as an ORF with uncertain function. The CDR3 covers 15 residues. Trimming removed 4 bases from V and 1 base from J, with 13 bases in between. CDR3 nucleotide sequence: TGCGCCAGCAGTCGCAGGGGCGTTGGGAACACTGAAGCTTTCTTT. Its protein is CASSRRGVGNTEAFF.

V is TRBV15 and J is TRBJ1-6; a possible D gene is TRBD1 (5 bases). The length of the CDR3 is 15 residues. Trimming cost V 1 base and J 7 bases, with 11 bases left between them. Germline V gives CDR1 LNHNV, CDR2 YYDKDF (reference sequence). The CDR3 sequence is CATSRAIQGNSPLHF. In DNA, the CDR3 is TGTGCCACCAGCAGAGCCATCCAGGGAAATTCACCCCTCCACTTT.

The CDR3 DNA sequence: TGTGCCAGCAGTGAACCCAGCGGGGGCGAGCAGTTCTTC. This encodes CASSEPSGGEQFF. This chain joins TRBV6-1 and TRBJ2-1; 8 bases line up with TRBD2. Losses at the gene ends were 2 bases for V and 10 bases for J; bases not matched to a gene: 4. The CDR3 extends over 13 amino acids. The germline V gene has CDR1 MNHNS and CDR2 SASEGT.

The gene calls are TRBV7-9 and TRBJ1-4; D might be TRBD1 (5 bases). CDR1 is SEHNR and CDR2 is FQNEAQ in the germline V gene (reference sequence). The CDR3 covers 13 residues. Trimming pared 1 base from V and 10 bases from J, leaving 10 bases between. CDR3 amino acids: CASSLEQGAKLFF. CDR3 nucleotides: TGTGCCAGCAGCTTAGAGCAGGGCGCAAAACTGTTTTTT. The full variable domain, completed using reference TRBV7-9 and TRBJ1-4, is DTGVSQNPRHKITKRGQNVTFRCDPISEHNRLYWYRQTLGQGPEFLTYFQNEAQLEKSRLLSDRFSAERPKGSFSTLEIQRTEQGDSAMYLCASSLEQGAKLFFGSGTQLSVL.

The chain carries TRBV5-1 and TRBJ2-5; possible D gene TRBD2, 6 bases. Trimming pared 4 bases from V and 4 bases from J, leaving 14 bases between. This CDR3 comprises 14 residues. Germline V gene lookup returns CDR1 SGHRS and CDR2 YFSETQ. Here the CDR3 reads CASSRLGRGETQYF. The CDR3 DNA reads TGCGCCAGCAGCCGACTAGGTCGGGGAGAGACCCAGTACTTC.

The J gene is TRBJ2-2, the V gene TRBV9; D uncertain. The CDR3 spans 15 residues. Trimming removed 7 bases at V and 3 bases at J, with 16 bases between. Germline V CDR1 and CDR2: SGDLS, YYNGEE. Here the CDR3 DNA reads TGTGCCAGCGGTGCCCCCGTAGACTACACCGGGGAGCTGTTTTTT. This codes for CASGAPVDYTGELFF.

This rearrangement joins TRBV5-6 to TRBJ2-7; TRBD2 might be the D (7 bases). V lost 4 bases to trimming and J lost 2 bases, with 16 bases between them. CDR1 is SGHDT and CDR2 is YYEEEE in the germline V gene. The CDR3 totals 15 residues. Here the CDR3 reads CASSPIGGGTYEQYF. The CDR3, as DNA: TGTGCCAGCAGCCCAATAGGGGGGGGGACCTACGAGCAGTACTTC.

The rearrangement joins TRBV5-4 to TRBJ1-5, with a tentative D call TRBD1 (5 bases). The CDR3 loop spans 14 amino acids. Deletions cut 3 bases from V and 7 bases from J, with 14 bases between. The germline gives CDR1 SGHNT, CDR2 YYREEE (reference sequence). The CDR3 coding sequence is TGTGCCAGCAGCTCAACAGGTGCGGGACAGCCCCAGCATTTT. Translation gives CASSSTGAGQPQHF.

The J gene is TRBJ2-5, the V gene TRBV2; 10 nucleotides align to TRBD1. Germline V gene sequence: CDR1 SNHLY, CDR2 FYNNEI. Trimming took 7 bases from V and 5 from J; bases not matched to a gene: 7. The CDR3 extends over 14 amino acids. In DNA form, the CDR3 reads TGTGCCAGCACCAAGGGGACAGGGGTGGAGACCCAGTACTTC. This codes for CASTKGTGVETQYF.